This T cell receptor beta chain derives from a study of a mutant IDH1 vaccine in newly diagnosed glioma. Study background: Vaccine dosing followed radiotherapy by 4-6 weeks, or accompanied temozolomide cycles.

Concerning this clone: Its target is not known.

The protocol was immunoSEQ multiplex PCR, while the TCRdb copy is restricted to in-frame clones and leaves out a portion. The sample has tens of thousands of clones; approximately 80% are singletons. The CDR3 extends over 14 amino acids. V lost 4 bases and J lost 0, with 9 bases in between. Looked up from germline, CDR1 is SNHLY and CDR2 is FYNNEI. Time point noted: week 23, last vaccination. The investigators gave 300 ug of mutant IDH1 20-mer peptide in each vaccine dose, together with topical imiquimod. The TCR comes from a man aged 35-49 years with glioma. V and J are TRBV2 and TRBJ1-1, with TRBD1 as a possible D gene (5 bases). Sequenced material: PBMCs, taken from a glioma patient whose treatment included an IDH1 peptide vaccine. CDR3 DNA sequence: TGTGCCAGCAGTGTCGAGGGGTTGAACACTGAAGCTTTCTTT. It codes for CASSVEGLNTEAFF.